This TCR beta chain was observed in a study of T cell repertoires in cytomegalovirus infection. Study at large: Public TCR beta signature analysis indicated the presence of both CMV infection and matching HLA type. Notes on the study in general: HLA-C-restricted TCR beta clonotypes specific for CMV led the ex vivo response.

With respect to this clonotype: Its specificity is not known.

TCRdb reanalysed the reads using MiXCR and keeps one entry per CDR3 protein. Altogether fewer than 550,000 distinct CDR3 sequences are present, approximately 30% being singletons, with the ten largest covering roughly an eighth. CDR3 size: 12 residues. The V and J ends lost 3 bases and 9 bases respectively, with 11 bases between them. Germline V gives CDR1 KGHSH, CDR2 LQKENI. Sequencing input: PBMCs. This receptor was taken from a human donor in good health (CMV status not recorded). Some clones in this sample may be carry-over from other donors' samples. The V call is TRBV18, the J call TRBJ2-5; D may be TRBD2 (6 bases). The CDR3 protein is CASSPMRGAQYF. For the CDR3, the DNA is TGTGCCAGCTCACCGATGCGCGGGGCCCAGTACTTC.